Included here is one T cell receptor (beta chain) sequence, with context. Antigen specificity is unknown. Measured with immunoSEQ multiplex PCR; TCRdb has only the in-frame clones, and not every one. This table has about 2.3 million clones, roughly 93% appearing once. Every one of the donors was a Caucasian adult that lived in Nashville, Tennessee. Per the germline V gene, CDR1 is SGHRS and CDR2 is YFSETQ. This CDR3 has 15 residues. The junction had 4 bases not matched to a gene; V was cut back by 0 bases and J by 3 bases. The data belong to a study of shared clonotypes between healthy human individuals. Study details: Every donor yielded three CD4 naive, three CD4 memory, two CD8 naive and one CD8 memory plate.

Study results and limitations: Clonotype sharing among donors, it was expected, would be affected by sequencing depth.

The V and J genes are TRBV5-1 and TRBJ1-2; 8 bases match TRBD1. The sample comprised naive CD4+ T cells from PBMCs. Subset defined: CD45RA+ positively selected. The source of this sequence is a man in his late teens or twenties in good health. Some clones in this sample may be carry-over from other donors' samples. Here the CDR3 DNA reads TGCGCCAGCAGCTTGGTTGCGACAGGGGACTATGGCTACACCTTC. Translating gives CASSLVATGDYGYTF.